Following are 16 T cell receptor beta chains from one sample sequenced in a study of long-term antiretroviral therapy in people with HIV. A v3.0 immunoSEQ assay was performed at survey level. The data were produced by immunoSEQ multiplex PCR, yet TCRdb's version contains in-frame clones alone and is incomplete. This sample has 25,000 to 35,000 clones, with 85% to 90% found just once. Here the sequenced sample was unsorted PBMCs, taken 0.8 years after starting antiretroviral therapy. The receptors were gathered from a woman aged 25 to 39 with HIV.

V is TRBV5-1 and J is TRBJ2-3; 13 bases align to TRBD2. CDR1 and CDR2 (germline): SGHRS, YFSETQ. The trim removed 0 bases at V and 7 bases at J, leaving 14 bases unmatched. This CDR3 spans 19 amino acids. CDR3 nucleotides: TGCGCCAGCAGCTTGGAAACTAGCGGGGGGGCGGGGAGGGCCTATACGCAGTATTTT. Protein sequence: CASSLETSGGAGRAYTQYF. The full variable domain, completed using reference TRBV5-1 and TRBJ2-3, is KAGVTQTPRYLIKTRGQQVTLSCSPISGHRSVSWYQQTPGQGLQFLFEYFSETQRNKGNFPGRFSGRQFSNSRSEMNVSTLELGDSALYLCASSLETSGGAGRAYTQYFGPGTRLTVL.

The chain couples TRBV30 to TRBJ1-6; the D gene is possibly TRBD1 (5 bases). Trimming took 0 bases from V and 7 from J, leaving 16 bases between them. The CDR3 runs 16 residues. CDR1 is GTSNPN, CDR2 SVGIG, per germline (reference sequence). The CDR3 DNA reads as TGTGCCTGGAGTGTACGGGGACCAAGGGTCAATTCACCCCTCCACTTT. It codes for CAWSVRGPRVNSPLHF.

The rearrangement uses TRBV19 and TRBJ2-7; 9 bases are shared with TRBD1. V was clipped by 6 bases and J by 4 bases; unmatched bases: 10. There are 15 residues in the CDR3. Germline CDR1 reads LNHDA; CDR2 reads SQIVND (reference sequence). The CDR3 region has the DNA TGTGCCAGTAGCCCTCCAGGGACAGGGACGTACGAGCAGTACTTC. Protein sequence: CASSPPGTGTYEQYF.

V gene TRBV11-2 combines with J gene TRBJ1-6; D is possibly TRBD1 (5 bases). V gave up 4 bases and J gave up 11 bases, with 15 bases separating them. The germline gives CDR1 SGHAT, CDR2 FQNNGV. The CDR3 totals 14 residues. CDR3 coding DNA: TGTGCCAGCAGCTCTAGACGGACGGGGGCACCCCTCCACTTT. It is translated as CASSSRRTGAPLHF.

V gene TRBV19 combines with J gene TRBJ1-4; D gene ambiguous. The germline gives CDR1 LNHDA, CDR2 SQIVND (reference sequence). CDR3 length: 16 amino acids. V lost 7 bases to trimming and J lost 5 bases, with 20 bases between them. CDR3 residues: CASTNRLRSPNEKLFF. In nucleotides, the CDR3 is TGTGCCAGTACCAATAGGTTACGGAGTCCGAATGAAAAACTGTTTTTT.

This chain connects TRBV29-1 to TRBJ1-2, with D maybe TRBD1 (5 bases). With 5 bases removed from V and 8 bases from J, the gap between germline ends came to 15 bases. Germline-derived CDR1 and CDR2 are SQVTM and ANQGSEA. The CDR3 length is 12 residues. The CDR3, as DNA: TGCAGCGTTCCTGACAGACCAATCGGCTACACCTTC. Amino acids: CSVPDRPIGYTF.

The chain recombines TRBV11-2 with TRBJ1-2; 11 nucleotides align to TRBD1. Trimming took 5 bases from V and 6 from J; bases not matched to a gene: 2. The CDR3 covers 13 residues. Germline V CDR1 and CDR2: SGHAT, FQNNGV. Here the CDR3 DNA reads TGTGCCAGCAGCGAGGGACAGGGGGATGGCTACACCTTC. As protein: CASSEGQGDGYTF.

This chain joins TRBV6-6 and TRBJ2-2, with TRBD2 identical over 16 bases. The CDR3 consists of 16 residues. V lost 7 bases to trimming and J lost 7 bases; unmatched junction nucleotides: 6. The germline gives CDR1 MNHNY, CDR2 SVGAGI (reference sequence). Here the CDR3 reads CASKPGLAGGDGELFF. CDR3 coding DNA: TGTGCCAGCAAACCGGGACTAGCGGGGGGGGACGGGGAGCTGTTTTTT.

The chain links TRBV11-2 to TRBJ2-1; 8 bases agree with TRBD2. The V gene end was trimmed by 1 base and the J gene end by 4 bases; junction bases not matched to a gene: 3. This CDR3 is 15 amino acids long. The germline gives CDR1 SGHAT, CDR2 FQNNGV. This chain's CDR3 is CASSLVSGGYNEQFF. The CDR3, as DNA: TGTGCCAGCAGCTTAGTGAGCGGGGGATACAATGAGCAGTTCTTC.

The chain carries TRBV4-1 and TRBJ2-2, with D unresolved. The germline CDR1 and CDR2 sequences are MGHRA and YSYEKL. V was clipped by 1 base and J by 6 bases, with 12 bases between them. This CDR3 spans 15 amino acids. In nucleotides, the CDR3 is TGCGCCAGCAGCCAAGTGGCCGACTCGGCCGGGGAGCTGTTTTTT. Its translation: CASSQVADSAGELFF.

V is TRBV2 and J is TRBJ2-5; 7 nucleotides line up with TRBD2. J was trimmed by 1 base and V by 10 bases; bases with no gene match: 12. The CDR3 sequence is 15 residues long. Germline V gene data show CDR1 as SNHLY and CDR2 as FYNNEI. Here the CDR3 reads CATALGGDLQETQYF. The CDR3 bases are TGTGCCACAGCGCTTGGGGGGGACCTCCAAGAGACCCAGTACTTC.

J is TRBJ2-7 and V is TRBV7-6, with 7 bases fitting TRBD2. J was trimmed by 0 bases and V by 1 base; bases with no gene match: 6. Germline CDR1 reads SGHVS; CDR2 reads FNYEAQ. The CDR3 runs to 16 residues. The CDR3 DNA sequence: TGTGCCAGCAGCTTAGGATTCGCGGGGGACTCCTACGAGCAGTACTTC. Residues: CASSLGFAGDSYEQYF.

A word on this clone: Other DNA variants within this sample encode the same CDR3. The chain carries TRBV27 and TRBJ2-2; the D gene is possibly TRBD1 (6 bases). This CDR3 comprises 12 residues. Between the trimmed V and J ends, which lost 5 bases and 5 bases, there was a span of 6 bases. In germline, CDR1 is MNHEY, CDR2 SMNVEV (reference sequence). The CDR3 coding sequence is TGTGCCAGCAGTGGACAGACCGGGGAGCTGTTTTTT. This gives the protein CASSGQTGELFF.

This chain uses TRBV2 with TRBJ2-3; D not resolved. V was clipped by 7 bases and J by 4 bases, with 9 bases between them. Germline CDR1 and CDR2: SNHLY and FYNNEI. This CDR3 has 12 amino acids. In DNA form, the CDR3 reads TGTGCCAGCATAGAGGCGGCAGATACGCAGTATTTT. Its protein is CASIEAADTQYF.

V is TRBV29-1 and J is TRBJ2-1; 10 bases map to TRBD1. With V trimmed by 3 bases and J by 9 bases, 17 bases remained unmatched. The germline V gene encodes CDR1 SQVTM and CDR2 ANQGSEA. CDR3 length: 17 residues. As DNA, the CDR3 is TGCAGCGTTGATGGGGTCATGAGGACAGGGGGTGGTATTGAGCAGTTCTTC. Amino acid sequence: CSVDGVMRTGGGIEQFF.

V and J are TRBV6-1 and TRBJ1-3; possibly TRBD1 for D (5 bases). The germline V gene encodes CDR1 MNHNS and CDR2 SASEGT. The CDR3 consists of 16 residues. V dropped 2 bases and J dropped 4 bases, with 15 bases sitting between them. The CDR3 region has the DNA TGTGCCAGCAGTGAAAGCGGGGTCTGGGGGGGAAACACCATATATTTT. Translated, it gives CASSESGVWGGNTIYF.